The sequence of this T cell receptor beta chain was determined in a study of identical twins. After removal of 6 bases from V and 7 bases from J, the junction contained 3 bases not matched to a gene. This CDR3 comprises 12 residues. TCRdb passed the 5' RACE reads through MiXCR, listing each CDR3 protein once. This table has around 1.7 million distinct CDR3 sequences, under 35% appearing once. The sample comprised cord blood. This clonotype was sampled from a newborn girl in good health. The rearrangement links TRBV12-3 or TRBV12-4 to TRBJ2-1, with TRBD1 matching over 7 bases. The CDR3 DNA follows: TGTGCCAGCAGGCGACAGGGTAATGAGCAGTTCTTC. Translating gives CASRRQGNEQFF.